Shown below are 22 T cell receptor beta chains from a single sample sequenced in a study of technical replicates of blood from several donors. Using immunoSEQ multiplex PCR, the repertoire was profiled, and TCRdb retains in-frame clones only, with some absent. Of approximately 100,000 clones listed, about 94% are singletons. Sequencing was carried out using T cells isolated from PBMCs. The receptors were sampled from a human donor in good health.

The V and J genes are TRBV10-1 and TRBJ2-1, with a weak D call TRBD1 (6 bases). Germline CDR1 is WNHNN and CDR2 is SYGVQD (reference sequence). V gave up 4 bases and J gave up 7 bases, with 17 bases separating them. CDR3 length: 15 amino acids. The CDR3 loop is CASSAHRDIGNEQFF. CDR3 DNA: TGCGCCAGCAGTGCGCACCGGGACATCGGGAATGAGCAGTTCTTC.

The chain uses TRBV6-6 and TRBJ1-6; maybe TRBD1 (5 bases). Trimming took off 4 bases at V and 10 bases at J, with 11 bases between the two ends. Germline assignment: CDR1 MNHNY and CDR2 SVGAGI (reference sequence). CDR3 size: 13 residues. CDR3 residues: CASSFGGGSPLHF. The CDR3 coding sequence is TGTGCCAGCAGTTTTGGTGGGGGGTCACCCCTCCACTTT.

CDR3 in amino acids: CATSRATGTGDNEQFF. In DNA form, the CDR3 reads TGTGCCACCAGCAGGGCAACCGGGACAGGGGACAATGAGCAGTTCTTC. The J gene is TRBJ2-1, the V gene TRBV15, with 10 nucleotides matching TRBD1. The CDR3 contains 16 residues. The germline V gene encodes CDR1 LNHNV and CDR2 YYDKDF (reference sequence). With V trimmed by 3 bases and J by 5 bases, 7 bases remained unmatched.

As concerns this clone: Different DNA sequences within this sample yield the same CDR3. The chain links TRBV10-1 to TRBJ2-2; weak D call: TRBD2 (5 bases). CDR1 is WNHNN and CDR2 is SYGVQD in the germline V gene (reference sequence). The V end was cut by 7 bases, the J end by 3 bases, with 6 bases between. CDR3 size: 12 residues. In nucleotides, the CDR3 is TGCGCCAGCAAGGGAGACACCGGGGAGCTGTTTTTT. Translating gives CASKGDTGELFF.

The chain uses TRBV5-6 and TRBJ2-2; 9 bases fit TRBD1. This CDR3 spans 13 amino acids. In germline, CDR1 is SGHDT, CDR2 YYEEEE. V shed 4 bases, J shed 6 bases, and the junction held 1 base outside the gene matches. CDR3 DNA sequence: TGTGCCAGCAGCAGACAGGGGGCCGGGGAGCTGTTTTTT. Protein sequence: CASSRQGAGELFF. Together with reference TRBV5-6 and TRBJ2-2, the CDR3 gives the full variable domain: DAGVTQSPTHLIKTRGQQVTLRCSPKSGHDTVSWYQQALGQGPQFIFQYYEEEERQRGNFPDRFSGHQFPNYSSELNVNALLLGDSALYLCASSRQGAGELFFGEGSRLTVL.

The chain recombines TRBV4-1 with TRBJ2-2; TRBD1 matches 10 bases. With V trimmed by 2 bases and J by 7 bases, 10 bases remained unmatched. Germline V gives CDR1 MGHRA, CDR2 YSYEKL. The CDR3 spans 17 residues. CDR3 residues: CASSQTPRQGAGGELFF. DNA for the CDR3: TGCGCCAGCAGCCAAACTCCCCGACAGGGGGCGGGCGGGGAGCTGTTTTTT.

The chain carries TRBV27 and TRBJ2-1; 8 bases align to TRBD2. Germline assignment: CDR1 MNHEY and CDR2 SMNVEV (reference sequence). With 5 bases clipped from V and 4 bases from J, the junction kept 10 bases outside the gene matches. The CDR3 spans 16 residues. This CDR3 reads CASSRTGTSSYNEQFF. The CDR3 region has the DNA TGTGCCAGCAGTAGAACCGGGACTAGTTCTTACAATGAGCAGTTCTTC.

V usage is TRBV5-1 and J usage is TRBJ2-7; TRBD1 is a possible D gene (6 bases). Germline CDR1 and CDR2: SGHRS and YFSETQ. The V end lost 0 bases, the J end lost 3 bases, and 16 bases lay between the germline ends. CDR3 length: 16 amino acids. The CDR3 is CASSLVSGKGGYEQYF. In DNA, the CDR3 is TGCGCCAGCAGCTTGGTGAGTGGCAAAGGGGGCTACGAGCAGTACTTC.

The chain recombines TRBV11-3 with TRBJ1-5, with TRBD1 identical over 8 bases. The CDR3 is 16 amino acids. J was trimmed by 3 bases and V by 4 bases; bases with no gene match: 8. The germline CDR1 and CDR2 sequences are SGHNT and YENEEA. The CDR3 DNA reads TGTGCCAGCAGCTCTTATCCGGACAGGGTCAATCAGCCCCAGCATTTT. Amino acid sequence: CASSSYPDRVNQPQHF.

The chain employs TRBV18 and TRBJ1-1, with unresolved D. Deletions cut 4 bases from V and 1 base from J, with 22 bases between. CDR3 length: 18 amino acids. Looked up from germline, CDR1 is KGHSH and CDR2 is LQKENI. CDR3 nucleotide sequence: TGTGCCAGCTCACTACTGGAGTTTGGTACACACCCGAACACTGAAGCTTTCTTT. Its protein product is CASSLLEFGTHPNTEAFF.

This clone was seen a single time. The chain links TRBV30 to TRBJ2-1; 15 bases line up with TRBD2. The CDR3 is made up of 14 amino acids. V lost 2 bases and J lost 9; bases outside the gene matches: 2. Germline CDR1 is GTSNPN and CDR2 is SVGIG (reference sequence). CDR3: CAWSWGLAGGEQFF. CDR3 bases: TGTGCCTGGAGTTGGGGACTAGCGGGGGGTGAGCAGTTCTTC.

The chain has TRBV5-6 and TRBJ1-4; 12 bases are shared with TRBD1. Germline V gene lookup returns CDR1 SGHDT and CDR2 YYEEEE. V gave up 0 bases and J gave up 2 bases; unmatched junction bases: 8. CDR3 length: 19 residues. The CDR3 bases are TGTGCCAGCAGCTTGGGCAGGGACAGGGGGCGCGGGACTAATGAAAAACTGTTTTTT. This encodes CASSLGRDRGRGTNEKLFF.

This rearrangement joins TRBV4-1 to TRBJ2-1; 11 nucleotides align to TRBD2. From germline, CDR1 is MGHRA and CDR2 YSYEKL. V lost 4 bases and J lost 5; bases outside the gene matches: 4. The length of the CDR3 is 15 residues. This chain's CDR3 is CASSRGTSGNNEQFF. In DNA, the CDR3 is TGCGCCAGCAGCCGAGGGACTAGCGGAAACAATGAGCAGTTCTTC.

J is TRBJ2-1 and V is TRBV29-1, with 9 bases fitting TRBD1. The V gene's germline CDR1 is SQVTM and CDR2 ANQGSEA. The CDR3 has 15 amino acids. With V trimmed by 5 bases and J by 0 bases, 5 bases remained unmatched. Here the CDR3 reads CSVLRDRASYNEQFF. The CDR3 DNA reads TGCAGCGTTCTCAGGGACAGGGCCTCCTACAATGAGCAGTTCTTC.

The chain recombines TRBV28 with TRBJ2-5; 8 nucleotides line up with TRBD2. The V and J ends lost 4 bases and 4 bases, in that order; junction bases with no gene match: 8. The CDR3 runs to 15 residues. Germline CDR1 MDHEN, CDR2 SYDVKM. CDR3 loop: CASSSLAGGGETQYF. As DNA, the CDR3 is TGTGCCAGCAGTTCTCTCGCGGGAGGCGGAGAGACCCAGTACTTC.

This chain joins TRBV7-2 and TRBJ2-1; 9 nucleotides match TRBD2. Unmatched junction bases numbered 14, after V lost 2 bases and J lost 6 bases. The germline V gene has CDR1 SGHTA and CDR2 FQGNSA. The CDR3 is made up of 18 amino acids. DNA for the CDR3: TGTGCCAGCAGCTTAATAAGCGGGGGGCTTGGAAGGGGCAATGAGCAGTTCTTC. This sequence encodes CASSLISGGLGRGNEQFF.

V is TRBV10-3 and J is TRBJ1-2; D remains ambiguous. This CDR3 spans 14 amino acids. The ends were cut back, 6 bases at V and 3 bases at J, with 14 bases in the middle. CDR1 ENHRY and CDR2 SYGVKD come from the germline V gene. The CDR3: CAIRGSEEDYGYTF. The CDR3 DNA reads TGTGCCATCAGAGGCTCAGAAGAGGACTATGGCTACACCTTC.

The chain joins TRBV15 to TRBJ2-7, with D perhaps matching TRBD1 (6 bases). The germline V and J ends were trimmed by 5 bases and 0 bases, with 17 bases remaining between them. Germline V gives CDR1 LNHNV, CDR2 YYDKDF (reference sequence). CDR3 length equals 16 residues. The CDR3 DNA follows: TGTGCCACCAGCGGACGTACAGGGCCTCTCTCCTACGAGCAGTACTTC. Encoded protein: CATSGRTGPLSYEQYF.

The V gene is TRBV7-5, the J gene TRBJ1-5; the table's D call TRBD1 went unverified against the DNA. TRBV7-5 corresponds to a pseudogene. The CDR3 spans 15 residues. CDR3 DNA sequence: TGTGTCAGAAGCTTAGCGGGGCCGAGCAATCAGCCCCAGCATTTT. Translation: CVRSLAGPSNQPQHF.

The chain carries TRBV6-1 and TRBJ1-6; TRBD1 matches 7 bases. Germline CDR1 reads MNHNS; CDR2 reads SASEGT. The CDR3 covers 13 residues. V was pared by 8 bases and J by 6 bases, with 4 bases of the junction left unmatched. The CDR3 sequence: CASRGQPNSPLHF. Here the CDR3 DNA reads TGTGCCAGCCGGGGACAGCCTAATTCACCCCTCCACTTT.

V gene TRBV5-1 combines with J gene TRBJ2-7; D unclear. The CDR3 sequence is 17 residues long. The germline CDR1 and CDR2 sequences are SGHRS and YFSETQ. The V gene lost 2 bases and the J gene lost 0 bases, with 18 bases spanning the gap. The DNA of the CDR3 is TGCGCCAGCAGCTTTGCTCTTCTCGGCGGTCTCTCCTACGAGCAGTACTTC. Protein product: CASSFALLGGLSYEQYF.

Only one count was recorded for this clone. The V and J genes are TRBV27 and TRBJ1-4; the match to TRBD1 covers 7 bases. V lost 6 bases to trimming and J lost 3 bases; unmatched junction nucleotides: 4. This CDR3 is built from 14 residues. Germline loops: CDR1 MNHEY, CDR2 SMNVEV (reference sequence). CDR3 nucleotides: TGTGCCAGCAGGGCGGGACAGTCTAATGAAAAACTGTTTTTT. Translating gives CASRAGQSNEKLFF. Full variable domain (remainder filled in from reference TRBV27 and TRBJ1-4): EAQVTQNPRYLITVTGKKLTVTCSQNMNHEYMSWYRQDPGLGLRQIYYSMNVEVTDKGDVPEGYKVSRKEKRNFPLILESPSPNQTSLYFCASRAGQSNEKLFFGSGTQLSVL.